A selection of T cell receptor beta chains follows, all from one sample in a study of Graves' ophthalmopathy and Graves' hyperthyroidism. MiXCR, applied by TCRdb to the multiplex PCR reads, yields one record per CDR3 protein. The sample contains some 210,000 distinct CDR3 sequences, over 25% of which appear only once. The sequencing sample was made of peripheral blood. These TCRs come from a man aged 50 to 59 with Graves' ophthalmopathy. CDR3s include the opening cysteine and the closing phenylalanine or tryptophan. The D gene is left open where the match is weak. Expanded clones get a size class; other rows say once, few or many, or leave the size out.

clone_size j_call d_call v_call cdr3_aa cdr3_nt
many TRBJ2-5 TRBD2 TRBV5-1 CASSLGLAGSQETQYF TGCGCCAGCAGCTTAGGACTAGCGGGGTCCCAAGAGACCCAGTACTTC
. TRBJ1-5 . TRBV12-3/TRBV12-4 CASSLAVVSNQPQHF TGTGCCAGCAGTTTAGCCGTAGTTAGCAATCAGCCCCAGCATTTT
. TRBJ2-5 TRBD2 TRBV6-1 CASSRSSGGQETQYF TGTGCCAGCAGTAGATCAAGCGGGGGGCAAGAGACCCAGTACTTC
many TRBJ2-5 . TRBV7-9 CASSFGGGRGETQYF TGTGCCAGCAGCTTCGGGGGAGGCAGGGGAGAGACCCAGTACTTC
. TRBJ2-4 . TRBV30 CAPLRHYKNIQYF TGTGCCCCCCTCCGACATTACAAAAACATTCAGTACTTC
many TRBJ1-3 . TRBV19 CASSFGLFSGNTIYF TGTGCCAGTAGTTTCGGACTCTTCTCTGGAAACACCATATATTTT
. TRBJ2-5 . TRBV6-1 CASSGGGLETQYF TGTGCCAGCAGTGGAGGAGGATTGGAGACCCAGTACTTC
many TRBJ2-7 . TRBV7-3 CASSAGTEYEQYF TGTGCCAGCAGCGCCGGGACCGAGTACGAGCAGTACTTC
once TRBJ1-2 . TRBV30 CASLRAERGYGYTF TGTGCCTCCCTTCGTGCGGAGAGAGGCTATGGCTACACCTTC
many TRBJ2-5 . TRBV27 CASSLPTQYF TGTGCCAGCAGTTTACCGACCCAGTACTTC
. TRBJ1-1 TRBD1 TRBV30 CAWIRAGGFRTEAFF TGTGCCTGGATCCGGGCAGGGGGGTTTCGCACTGAAGCTTTCTTT
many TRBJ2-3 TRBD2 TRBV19 CASSRVTSSPPDTQYF TGTGCCAGTAGTAGGGTGACTAGCAGCCCGCCGGATACGCAGTATTTT
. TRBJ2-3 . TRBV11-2 CASSLGAGWIADTQYF TGTGCCAGCAGCTTAGGGGCAGGGTGGATCGCAGATACGCAGTATTTT
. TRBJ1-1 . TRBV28 CASIPFGANTEAFF TGTGCCAGCATTCCCTTTGGCGCGAACACTGAAGCTTTCTTT
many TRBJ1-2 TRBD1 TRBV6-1 CASSVQDQGANYGYTF TGTGCCAGCAGTGTTCAAGATCAGGGGGCAAACTATGGCTACACCTTC
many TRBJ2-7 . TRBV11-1 CASSLPGERYSSYEQYF TGTGCCAGCAGCCTCCCCGGGGAGCGTTATAGTTCCTACGAGCAGTACTTC
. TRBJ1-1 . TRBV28 CASSSWPGAFF TGTGCCAGCAGCTCTTGGCCGGGAGCTTTCTTT
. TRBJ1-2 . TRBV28 CASSSPGQLNYGYTF TGTGCCAGCAGTTCACCGGGACAACTTAACTATGGCTACACCTTC
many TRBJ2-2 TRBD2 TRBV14 CASSPSGLAGATGELFF TGTGCCAGCAGCCCTAGCGGGCTAGCGGGAGCCACCGGGGAGCTGTTTTTT
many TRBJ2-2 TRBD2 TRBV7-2 CASSLVASGTTGELFF TGTGCCAGCAGCTTAGTGGCTAGCGGGACGACCGGGGAGCTGTTTTTT
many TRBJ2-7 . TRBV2 CASGYSDEQYF TGTGCCAGCGGATACTCCGACGAGCAGTACTTC
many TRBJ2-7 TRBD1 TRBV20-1 CSARDREQGNYEQYF TGCAGTGCTAGAGATCGAGAACAGGGGAACTACGAGCAGTACTTC
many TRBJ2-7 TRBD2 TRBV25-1 CASSPFAGGPTYEQYF TGTGCCAGCAGTCCCTTTGCGGGAGGGCCGACCTACGAGCAGTACTTC
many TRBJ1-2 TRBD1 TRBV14 CASSIHRGNYGYTF TGTGCCAGCAGCATTCACAGGGGAAACTATGGCTACACCTTC
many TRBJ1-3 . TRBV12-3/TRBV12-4 CASRQRDNSGNTIYF TGTGCCAGCAGGCAAAGGGACAACTCTGGAAACACCATATATTTT
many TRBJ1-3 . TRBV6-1 CASSLGGGGSGNTIYF TGTGCCAGCAGCCTAGGAGGCGGAGGCTCTGGAAACACCATATATTTT
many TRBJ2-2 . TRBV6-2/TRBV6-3 CASNQGPGELFF TGTGCCAGCAACCAGGGGCCCGGGGAGCTGTTTTTT
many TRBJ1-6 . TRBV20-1 CSAIQGRESPLHF TGCAGTGCCATACAGGGCAGAGAGTCCCCCCTCCACTTT
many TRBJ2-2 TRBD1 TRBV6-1 CASSPDRVNGELFF TGTGCCAGCAGCCCCGACAGGGTTAACGGGGAGCTGTTTTTT
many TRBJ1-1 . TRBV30 CAWASGRTVGQVAFF TGTGCCTGGGCCTCGGGCCGGACGGTGGGGCAGGTAGCTTTCTTT
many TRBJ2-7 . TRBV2 CASTSGGWYEQYF TGTGCCAGCACGTCCGGGGGCTGGTACGAGCAGTACTTC
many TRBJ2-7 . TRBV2 CASGLGIDPYEQYF TGTGCCAGCGGACTCGGTATCGACCCCTACGAGCAGTACTTC
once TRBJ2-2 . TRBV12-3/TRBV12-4 CASSYRGWELFF TGTGCCAGCAGTTACAGAGGATGGGAGCTGTTTTTT
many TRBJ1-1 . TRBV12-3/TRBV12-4 CASSPGRTNTEAFF TGTGCCAGCAGCCCGGGACGCACGAACACTGAAGCTTTCTTT
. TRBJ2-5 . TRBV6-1 CASSDTTSRGGETQYF TGTGCCAGCAGTGACACAACCAGCAGGGGCGGGGAGACCCAGTACTTC
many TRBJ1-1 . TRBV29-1 CSVGKNTEAFF TGCAGCGTTGGGAAAAACACTGAAGCTTTCTTT
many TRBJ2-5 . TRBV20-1 CSARGERVRRQSQETQYF TGCAGTGCTAGAGGCGAACGGGTACGGAGACAGAGCCAAGAGACCCAGTACTTC
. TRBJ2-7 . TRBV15 CATSRAKEEQYF TGTGCCACCAGCAGAGCCAAGGAGGAGCAGTACTTC
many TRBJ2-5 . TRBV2 CASSEDDGFGRKTQYF TGTGCCAGCAGTGAAGATGATGGTTTTGGGAGGAAGACCCAGTACTTC
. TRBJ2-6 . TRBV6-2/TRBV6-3 CASKALGANVLTF TGTGCCAGCAAAGCCCTTGGGGCCAACGTCCTGACTTTC
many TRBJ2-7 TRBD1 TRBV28 CASSIRGRTEQYF TGTGCCAGCAGTATCAGGGGGCGCACCGAGCAGTACTTC
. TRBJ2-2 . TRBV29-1 CSVAIAGSTTGELFF TGCAGCGTTGCTATCGCAGGTAGTACCACCGGGGAGCTGTTTTTT
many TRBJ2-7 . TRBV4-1 CASSPPGTEAYEQYF TGCGCCAGCAGCCCTCCCGGGACCGAGGCCTACGAGCAGTACTTC
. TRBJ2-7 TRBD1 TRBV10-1 CASSRGQGASGYEQYF TGCGCCAGCAGTCGGGGGCAGGGGGCTAGTGGCTACGAGCAGTACTTC
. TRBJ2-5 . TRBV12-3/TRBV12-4 CASGKGETQYF TGTGCCAGCGGGAAGGGAGAGACCCAGTACTTC
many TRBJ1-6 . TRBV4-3 CASSQDRAISPLHF TGCGCCAGCAGCCAAGATCGGGCGATCTCACCCCTCCACTTT
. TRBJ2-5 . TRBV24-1 CATSDNLGKETQYF TGTGCCACCAGTGATAATCTGGGGAAAGAGACCCAGTACTTC